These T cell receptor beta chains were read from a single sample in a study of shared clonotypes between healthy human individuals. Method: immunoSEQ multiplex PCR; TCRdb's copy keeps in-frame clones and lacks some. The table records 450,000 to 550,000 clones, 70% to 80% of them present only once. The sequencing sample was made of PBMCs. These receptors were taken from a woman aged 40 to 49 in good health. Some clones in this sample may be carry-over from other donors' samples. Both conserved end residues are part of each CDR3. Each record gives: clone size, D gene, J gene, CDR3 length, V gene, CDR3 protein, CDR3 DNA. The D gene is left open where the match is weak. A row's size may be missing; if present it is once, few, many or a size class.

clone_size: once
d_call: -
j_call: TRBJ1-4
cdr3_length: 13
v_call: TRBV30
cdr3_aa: CAWSGSSNEKLFF
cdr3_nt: TGTGCCTGGAGTGGGAGCTCCAATGAAAAACTGTTTTTT

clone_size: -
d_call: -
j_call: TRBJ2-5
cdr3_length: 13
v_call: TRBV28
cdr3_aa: CASRGRGGETQYF
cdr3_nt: TGTGCCAGCAGAGGCAGGGGCGGAGAGACCCAGTACTTC

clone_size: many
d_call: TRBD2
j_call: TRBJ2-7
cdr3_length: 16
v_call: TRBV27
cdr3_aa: CASSTYTGLAMNEQYF
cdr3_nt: TGTGCCAGCAGCACTTACACGGGACTAGCGATGAACGAGCAGTACTTC

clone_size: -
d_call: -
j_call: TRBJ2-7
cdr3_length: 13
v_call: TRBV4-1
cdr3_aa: CASSQLGSYEQYF
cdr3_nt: TGCGCCAGCAGCCAACTGGGGTCTTACGAGCAGTACTTC

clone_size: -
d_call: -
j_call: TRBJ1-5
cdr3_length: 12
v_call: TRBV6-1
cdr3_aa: CASMTGNQPQHF
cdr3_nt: TGTGCCAGCATGACAGGCAATCAGCCCCAGCATTTT

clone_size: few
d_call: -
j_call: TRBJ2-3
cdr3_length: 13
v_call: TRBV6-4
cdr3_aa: CASSEDDTDTQYF
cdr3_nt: TGTGCCAGCAGTGAAGACGACACAGATACGCAGTATTTT

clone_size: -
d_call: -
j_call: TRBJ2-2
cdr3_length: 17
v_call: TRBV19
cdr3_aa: CASSMAGRAANTGELFF
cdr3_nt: TGTGCCAGTAGTATGGCCGGGAGAGCCGCGAACACCGGGGAGCTGTTTTTT

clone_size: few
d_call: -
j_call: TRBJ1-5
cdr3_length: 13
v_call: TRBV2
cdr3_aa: CASSGHPNQPQHF
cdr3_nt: TGTGCCAGCAGTGGACATCCAAATCAGCCCCAGCATTTT

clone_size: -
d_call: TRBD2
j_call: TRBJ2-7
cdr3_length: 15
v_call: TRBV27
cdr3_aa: CASSPGLAGIYEQYF
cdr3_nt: TGTGCCAGCAGTCCCGGACTAGCGGGCATCTACGAGCAGTACTTC

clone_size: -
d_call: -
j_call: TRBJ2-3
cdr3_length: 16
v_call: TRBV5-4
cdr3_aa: CASSSAGGGRTDTQYF
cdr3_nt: TGTGCCAGCAGCTCCGCCGGGGGCGGACGCACAGATACGCAGTATTTT

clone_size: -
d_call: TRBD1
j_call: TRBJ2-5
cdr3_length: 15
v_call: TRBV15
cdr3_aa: CATSRADRDGETQYF
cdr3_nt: TGTGCCACCAGCAGAGCGGACAGGGACGGGGAGACCCAGTACTTC

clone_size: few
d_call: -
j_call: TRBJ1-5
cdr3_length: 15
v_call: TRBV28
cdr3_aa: CASSLDRSLVQPQHF
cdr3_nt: TGTGCCAGCAGCCTCGACAGGAGTCTGGTTCAGCCCCAGCATTTT

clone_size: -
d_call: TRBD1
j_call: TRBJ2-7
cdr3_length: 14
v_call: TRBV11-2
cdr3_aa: CASSLTGTVYEQYF
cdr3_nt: TGTGCCAGCAGCTTGACCGGGACAGTCTACGAGCAGTACTTC

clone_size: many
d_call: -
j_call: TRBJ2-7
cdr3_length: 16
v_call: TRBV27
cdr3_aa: CASSTYSNDYSYEQYF
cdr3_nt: TGTGCCAGCAGTACCTATTCGAATGATTATTCCTACGAGCAGTACTTC

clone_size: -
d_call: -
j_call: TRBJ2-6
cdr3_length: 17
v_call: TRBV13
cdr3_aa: CASSLLYRRTGANVLTF
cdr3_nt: TGTGCCAGCAGCTTACTATACAGGCGCACTGGGGCCAACGTCCTGACTTTC

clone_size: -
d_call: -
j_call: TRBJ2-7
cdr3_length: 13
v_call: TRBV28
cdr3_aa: CATEQGFPYEQYF
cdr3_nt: TGTGCCACTGAACAGGGTTTTCCTTACGAGCAGTACTTC

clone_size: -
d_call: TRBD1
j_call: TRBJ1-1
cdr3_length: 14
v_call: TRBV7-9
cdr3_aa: CASSLQGAQTEAFF
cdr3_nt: TGTGCCAGCAGTTTACAGGGGGCGCAAACTGAAGCTTTCTTT

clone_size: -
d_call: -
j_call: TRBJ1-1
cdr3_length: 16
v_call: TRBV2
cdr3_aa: CASSVRDPRADTEAFF
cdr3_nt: TGTGCCAGCAGTGTGAGGGACCCGAGGGCGGACACTGAAGCTTTCTTT

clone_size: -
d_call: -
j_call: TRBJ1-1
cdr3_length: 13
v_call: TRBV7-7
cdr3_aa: CASSLDRDTEAFF
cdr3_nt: TGTGCCAGCAGCTTAGACAGAGACACTGAAGCTTTCTTT

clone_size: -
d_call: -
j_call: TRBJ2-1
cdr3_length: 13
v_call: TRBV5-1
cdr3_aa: CASRATGPPVQFF
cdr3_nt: TGCGCCAGCAGGGCCACAGGGCCCCCGGTGCAGTTCTTC

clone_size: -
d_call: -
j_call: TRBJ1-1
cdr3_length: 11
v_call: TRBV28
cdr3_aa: CASYLNAEAFF
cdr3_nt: TGTGCCAGCTACCTGAACGCTGAAGCTTTCTTT

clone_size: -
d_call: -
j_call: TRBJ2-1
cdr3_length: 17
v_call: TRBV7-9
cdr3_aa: CASSLFLALSSYNEQFF
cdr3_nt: TGTGCCAGCAGCTTATTCCTGGCCCTCAGCTCCTACAATGAGCAGTTCTTC